Listed here is a single T cell receptor beta chain. The antigen is unknown. Treatment described: 19 received Ad26.COV2.S at low or high dose, single or two shots; 5 received placebo; per-sample allocation not given. Sampling happened 63 days after the first vaccine or placebo injection. Aged 18-55 years, donor was enrolled in Boston in about 2020. This specimen belongs to a study of Ad26.COV2.S vaccination and SARS-CoV-2 variants. Turning to the study itself: The authors gave Ad26.COV2.S intramuscularly, either once or twice 56 days apart. Regarding the study as a whole: Compared with placebo recipients, vaccine recipients had higher spike-specific TCR breadth.

The V segment lost 4 bases and the J segment 3 bases; nucleotides outside the gene matches: 12. Germline loops: CDR1 SGDLS, CDR2 YYNGEE. The length of the CDR3 is 17 residues. Generated by immunoSEQ multiplex PCR, the TCRdb table keeps only in-frame clones and is missing some. The sample gives about 420,000 clones, more than 75% of which show up once; 3.6% is in the top ten. The receptor comes from a person between 18 and 65 years old who received the Ad26.COV2.S COVID-19 vaccine or a placebo. This specimen was peripheral blood, taken in a trial of Ad26.COV2.S vaccine versus placebo. The chain couples TRBV9 to TRBJ2-3; 9 nucleotides line up with TRBD2. The CDR3 nucleotides read TGTGCCAGCAGCCTTCTCTCCCTAGCGGGGCAGACAGATACGCAGTATTTT. Protein sequence: CASSLLSLAGQTDTQYF.